The entry below describes one T cell receptor beta chain. This sample stems from a study of blood T cell repertoires in COVID-19. Study background: COVID-19 samples collected from the United States, Italy and Spain covered acute and convalescent phases. PBMCs, B-cell-depleted T cells, or T cells provided the cDNA or gDNA that made up the material.

The trim removed 5 bases at V and 4 bases at J, leaving 12 bases unmatched. The CDR3 is 18 amino acids. Germline-derived CDR1 and CDR2 are MNHEY and SMNVEV (reference sequence). As processed by the authors: Amplification of reference gene primers was used by the study to estimate nucleated cell counts. Profiled with immunoSEQ multiplex PCR; TCRdb holds only in-frame clones, not every one. The DNA was the basis for D and trimming; V, J and clone size are from that table. The sample contains 200,000 to 250,000 clones, under 90% of which appear only once. This sequence originates from a woman older than 75 with active or convalescent COVID-19. Sequencing was done on a sample of peripheral blood. This chain connects TRBV27 to TRBJ1-5, with 12 nucleotides matching TRBD1. CDR3 in amino acids: CASSNRRGTGGMNQPQHF. CDR3 sequence (DNA): TGTGCCAGCAGTAACCGCAGGGGGACAGGGGGCATGAATCAGCCCCAGCATTTT.